These 32 T cell receptor beta chains originate from one sample sequenced in a study of blood T cell repertoires in COVID-19. Sequenced by immunoSEQ multiplex PCR; TCRdb stores in-frame clones only, minus some. The data contain about 54,000 clones, 80% to 90% of them seen just once; the ten biggest clones take up 3.5%. Sequencing used peripheral blood. Receptor source: a human donor in a cohort sampled during active COVID-19.

The chain employs TRBV3-1 (or the pseudogene TRBV3-2) and TRBJ2-1; 8 nucleotides agree with TRBD2. V dropped 1 base and J dropped 2; count of bases not matched to a gene: 13. The CDR3 is 19 residues long. Germline V gene sequence: CDR1 LGHDT, CDR2 YNNKEL (reference sequence). The CDR3 sequence: CASSQGKGGVAGTYNEQFF. Written as DNA, the CDR3 is TGTGCCAGCAGCCAAGGTAAAGGGGGGGTAGCGGGGACCTACAATGAGCAGTTCTTC.

This sequence joins TRBV5-1 and TRBJ2-1; unclear D gene. CDR1 SGHRS and CDR2 YFSETQ come from the germline V gene. The CDR3 has 15 residues. The V and J ends lost 0 bases and 6 bases respectively, with 13 bases between them. CDR3 DNA: TGCGCCAGCAGCTTGGCACGCAGGTCTGGCAATGAGCAGTTCTTC. Its protein is CASSLARRSGNEQFF.

The chain is built from TRBV11-2 and TRBJ1-2, with 10 bases identical to TRBD1. Germline V lookup: CDR1 SGHAT, CDR2 FQNNGV. The CDR3 totals 15 residues. With 4 bases clipped from V and 6 bases from J, the junction kept 8 bases outside the gene matches. The CDR3 spells CASSSLRGQGDGYTF. CDR3 in DNA: TGTGCCAGCAGCTCCCTCCGAGGACAGGGGGATGGCTACACCTTC.

The rearrangement joins TRBV19 to TRBJ1-5; no clear D gene. The CDR3 loop spans 16 amino acids. From germline, CDR1 is LNHDA and CDR2 SQIVND (reference sequence). Trimming removed 3 bases from V and 0 bases from J, with 12 bases in between. The DNA for the CDR3 is TGTGCCAGTAGTATGATTGAAACATATAGCAATCAGCCCCAGCATTTT. Translated: CASSMIETYSNQPQHF.

The chain employs TRBV19 and TRBJ1-5; D is ambiguous. The germline V and J ends were trimmed by 5 bases and 7 bases, with 9 bases remaining between them. The CDR3 spans 12 residues. The germline V gene has CDR1 LNHDA and CDR2 SQIVND (reference sequence). CDR3 protein: CASSGGFQPQHF. CDR3 nucleotides: TGTGCCAGTAGTGGAGGTTTCCAGCCCCAGCATTTT.

This sequence joins TRBV6-5 and TRBJ1-6; TRBD1 is a possible D gene (6 bases). The CDR3 extends over 14 amino acids. Germline CDR1 and CDR2: MNHEY and SVGAGI. Trimming pared 6 bases from V and 4 bases from J, leaving 10 bases between. The CDR3 DNA reads TGTGCCAGCAGAGGACAGCTTTATAATTCACCCCTCCACTTT. Encoded protein: CASRGQLYNSPLHF.

CDR3 nucleotide sequence: TGTGCCAGCAGGGAGAGCAGGGGGCGCGTCAACACTGAAGCTTTCTTT. Translating it yields CASRESRGRVNTEAFF. The J gene is TRBJ1-1, the V gene TRBV7-2, with 8 positions matching TRBD1. V lost 6 bases and J lost 2; bases outside the gene matches: 11. This CDR3 contains 16 residues. Looked up from germline, CDR1 is SGHTA and CDR2 is FQGNSA.

The chain recombines TRBV15 with TRBJ2-1; tentatively, D is TRBD2 (6 bases). This CDR3 is built from 17 residues. CDR1 and CDR2 from the germline V gene are LNHNV and YYDKDF (reference sequence). Trimming took off 1 base at V and 9 bases at J, with 22 bases between the two ends. CDR3 DNA: TGTGCCACCAGCAGAGGCGTTTACGGGGGAGGATCTGGTGAGCAGTTCTTC. Amino acids: CATSRGVYGGGSGEQFF.

The chain uses TRBV18 and TRBJ1-3; tentative D call: TRBD1 (5 bases). V lost 0 bases and J 5 bases, leaving 8 bases between the germline ends. CDR1 and CDR2 (germline): KGHSH, LQKENI. CDR3 length: 14 amino acids. As DNA, the CDR3 is TGTGCCAGCTCACCACCGCAGGGCCGAAACACCATATATTTT. Translating it yields CASSPPQGRNTIYF.

This sequence joins TRBV15 and TRBJ1-2, with D perhaps matching TRBD1 (5 bases). CDR1 LNHNV and CDR2 YYDKDF come from the germline V gene (reference sequence). The germline V and J ends were trimmed by 2 bases and 0 bases, with 25 bases remaining between them. This CDR3 is built from 20 residues. The CDR3 DNA reads TGTGCCACCAGCAGACCAATCCAGGGATCGACACCAACAGCTAACTATGGCTACACCTTC. Its protein is CATSRPIQGSTPTANYGYTF.

This clone has only one observation. The chain joins TRBV5-1 to TRBJ2-5, with 7 bases matching TRBD1. In germline, CDR1 is SGHRS, CDR2 YFSETQ. The CDR3 runs 19 residues. V trimming: 5 bases; J trimming: 4 bases; junction bases outside the gene matches: 23. The CDR3 here is CASRSRPLIGQERGETQYF. The CDR3 DNA follows: TGCGCCAGCAGGTCCCGACCCCTTATCGGACAGGAGAGGGGAGAGACCCAGTACTTC.

The J gene is TRBJ1-1, the V gene TRBV19; 7 bases are a match to TRBD1. Losses at the gene ends were 8 bases for V and 1 base for J; bases not matched to a gene: 7. This CDR3 has 14 amino acids. The germline V gene has CDR1 LNHDA and CDR2 SQIVND (reference sequence). The CDR3 coding sequence is TGTGCCAGTGGGTGGGACAGCCAGAACACTGAAGCTTTCTTT. Protein: CASGWDSQNTEAFF. The full variable domain, completed using reference TRBV19 and TRBJ1-1, is DGGITQSPKYLFRKEGQNVTLSCEQNLNHDAMYWYRQDPGQGLRLIYYSQIVNDFQKGDIAEGYSVSREKKESFPLTVTSAQKNPTAFYLCASGWDSQNTEAFFGQGTRLTVV.

This clone was picked up one time. The V gene is TRBV9, the J gene TRBJ2-7, with a tentative D call TRBD1 (5 bases). Germline CDR1 SGDLS, CDR2 YYNGEE. Trimming left V 0 bases short and J 5 bases short, with 9 bases between. This CDR3 has 13 residues. The CDR3 sequence is CASSVGQGNEQYF. CDR3 DNA: TGTGCCAGCAGCGTAGGGCAGGGTAACGAGCAGTACTTC. The full variable domain, in which reference TRBV9 and TRBJ2-7 provide the parts outside the CDR3, is DSGVTQTPKHLITATGQRVTLRCSPRSGDLSVYWYQQSLDQGLQFLIQYYNGEERAKGNILERFSAQQFPDLHSELNLSSLELGDSALYFCASSVGQGNEQYFGPGTRLTVT.

J is TRBJ1-3 and V is TRBV5-1; D not resolved. The CDR3 length is 14 residues. The germline gives CDR1 SGHRS, CDR2 YFSETQ. With 1 base removed from V and 2 bases from J, the gap between germline ends came to 7 bases. CDR3 region: CASSLYSTGNTIYF. CDR3 coding DNA: TGCGCCAGCAGCTTGTACTCAACTGGAAACACCATATATTTT.

This chain links TRBV4-3 with TRBJ2-7; the D gene is possibly TRBD1 (5 bases). Trimming took 3 bases from V and 2 from J, leaving 14 bases between them. Germline CDR1 and CDR2: LGHNA and YSLEER. The CDR3 has 15 amino acids. CDR3 DNA sequence: TGCGCCAGCAGCCAGTACGTAGGGGCACCCTACGAGCAGTACTTC. Encoded protein: CASSQYVGAPYEQYF.

The rearrangement uses TRBV18 and TRBJ2-7, with 9 bases matching TRBD2. Trimming removed 2 bases from V and 1 base from J; junction bases left unmatched: 9. CDR1 and CDR2 from the germline V gene are KGHSH and LQKENI. The CDR3 sequence is 17 residues long. CDR3 nucleotide sequence: TGTGCCAGCTCACCATCGCCTAGCGGGAAAGAATCCTACGAGCAGTACTTC. Translated: CASSPSPSGKESYEQYF.

V usage is TRBV5-1 and J usage is TRBJ1-1; D not resolved. Trimming pared 1 base from V and 2 bases from J, leaving 9 bases between. The CDR3 consists of 14 residues. The germline gives CDR1 SGHRS, CDR2 YFSETQ. In DNA form, the CDR3 reads TGCGCCAGCAGCTTGTCCCCGACAAACACTGAAGCTTTCTTT. Protein product: CASSLSPTNTEAFF.

This clone was seen just once. V usage is TRBV5-6 and J usage is TRBJ2-3; perhaps TRBD2 as D (7 bases). The CDR3 runs to 18 residues. Germline V gives CDR1 SGHDT, CDR2 YYEEEE. V gave up 4 bases and J gave up 4 bases, with 25 bases separating them. The chain's CDR3 is CASSHGGPRGSSADTQYF. CDR3 in DNA: TGTGCCAGCAGCCACGGGGGGCCTCGCGGGAGTAGCGCAGATACGCAGTATTTT.

This clone was found a few times. The genes are TRBV18 and TRBJ1-4, with 8 bases identical to TRBD1. The CDR3 spans 15 residues. J was trimmed by 8 bases and V by 2 bases; bases with no gene match: 7. Germline V gene data show CDR1 as KGHSH and CDR2 as LQKENI. The CDR3 bases are TGTGCCAGCTCACCAACTGGACAGGGTATGGAAAAACTGTTTTTT. Translating it yields CASSPTGQGMEKLFF.

The V gene is TRBV5-1, the J gene TRBJ2-6; 7 positions agree with TRBD1. The CDR3 runs to 15 residues. V trimming: 4 bases; J trimming: 2 bases; junction bases outside the gene matches: 3. From germline, CDR1 is SGHRS and CDR2 YFSETQ. As DNA, the CDR3 is TGCGCCAGCAGCCTCGGGACAGCTGGGGCCAACGTCCTGACTTTC. Its protein product is CASSLGTAGANVLTF.

This clone was detected a few times. The chain is built from TRBV10-1 and TRBJ1-1, with unresolved D. V lost 0 bases to trimming and J lost 1 base, with 9 bases between them. The CDR3 has 15 amino acids. CDR1 and CDR2 from the germline V gene are WNHNN and SYGVQD (reference sequence). In DNA, the CDR3 is TGCGCCAGCAGTGAGTCGGGCACACCGAACACTGAAGCTTTCTTT. This encodes CASSESGTPNTEAFF.

The chain employs TRBV9 and TRBJ2-5; weak D call: TRBD2 (6 bases). This CDR3 has 17 amino acids. Germline V gene data show CDR1 as SGDLS and CDR2 as YYNGEE. V was cut by 4 bases and J by 4 bases, with 23 bases left in between. CDR3 residues: CASSKRSGGEAGETQYF. CDR3 in DNA: TGTGCCAGCAGCAAAAGGTCAGGAGGGGAGGCCGGAGAGACCCAGTACTTC.

The genes are TRBV5-4 and TRBJ2-2; TRBD2 agrees at 11 bases. CDR1 is SGHNT and CDR2 is YYREEE in the germline V gene (reference sequence). The J segment lost 1 base and the V segment lost 4 bases, leaving 3 bases of the junction unmatched. The CDR3 consists of 16 residues. The CDR3 here is CASSAGTSGNTGELFF. Written as DNA, the CDR3 is TGTGCCAGCAGCGCCGGGACTAGCGGGAACACCGGGGAGCTGTTTTTT.

V is TRBV25-1 and J is TRBJ1-2; weak D call: TRBD1 (6 bases). The CDR3 length is 13 residues. V shed 3 bases and J shed 7 bases, with 12 bases lying between them. From germline, CDR1 is MGHDK and CDR2 SYGVNS. The CDR3 reads CASSDFIGGGYTF. CDR3 nucleotides: TGTGCCAGCAGTGACTTTATAGGGGGTGGCTACACCTTC.

The rearrangement uses TRBV7-3 and TRBJ2-1; 7 bases agree with TRBD1. CDR3 length: 15 residues. V dropped 5 bases and J dropped 10; count of bases not matched to a gene: 14. CDR1 and CDR2 (germline): SGHTA, FQGTGA. Here the CDR3 DNA reads TGTGCCAGCAGCCTCGACAGGGCTTCCGAGGCGGAGCAGTTCTTC. Translating it yields CASSLDRASEAEQFF.

The chain has TRBV7-3 and TRBJ1-5; 8 bases align to TRBD1. Losses at the gene ends were 5 bases for V and 6 bases for J; bases not matched to a gene: 3. CDR3 length: 13 amino acids. The germline V gene has CDR1 SGHTA and CDR2 FQGTGA. CDR3 protein: CASSQGQGQPQHF. The DNA for the CDR3 is TGTGCCAGCAGCCAAGGACAGGGTCAGCCCCAGCATTTT.

The chain couples TRBV4-1 to TRBJ2-1; 9 bases match TRBD2. The CDR3 runs to 15 residues. V shed 4 bases and J 5 bases; nucleotides not matched to a gene: 6. Germline V gene lookup returns CDR1 MGHRA and CDR2 YSYEKL. CDR3 sequence (DNA): TGCGCCAGCAGCCGTTCGGGACTAGCAGACAATGAGCAGTTCTTC. Protein sequence: CASSRSGLADNEQFF.

The rearrangement uses TRBV7-9 and TRBJ2-3; maybe TRBD2 (5 bases). There are 17 residues in the CDR3. Germline CDR1 and CDR2: SEHNR and FQNEAQ (reference sequence). The V end lost 5 bases, the J end lost 0 bases, and 18 bases lay between the germline ends. The CDR3 region is CASSLGRVALSTDTQYF. DNA for the CDR3: TGTGCCAGCAGCCTAGGTCGGGTAGCGTTAAGCACAGATACGCAGTATTTT.

This chain joins TRBV25-1 and TRBJ1-4; the match to TRBD1 covers 8 bases. V gave up 3 bases and J gave up 7 bases; unmatched junction bases: 7. This CDR3 is built from 15 residues. From germline, CDR1 is MGHDK and CDR2 SYGVNS. The CDR3 region is CASSETGARGEKLFF. In nucleotides, the CDR3 is TGTGCCAGCAGTGAGACAGGGGCCCGGGGTGAAAAACTGTTTTTT.

The rearrangement links TRBV2 to TRBJ2-6; TRBD2 agrees at 9 bases. Germline CDR1 SNHLY, CDR2 FYNNEI. The CDR3 has 18 residues. J lost 2 bases, V lost 6 bases, and 11 bases had no gene match. DNA for the CDR3: TGTGCCAGCAGGACCCTTCGCGGGAGGGGTCCTGGGGCCAACGTCCTGACTTTC. Translation gives CASRTLRGRGPGANVLTF.

The rearrangement uses TRBV3-1 (or the pseudogene TRBV3-2) and TRBJ1-6, with 7 nucleotides matching TRBD1. This CDR3 has 14 residues. From germline, CDR1 is LGHDT and CDR2 YNNKEL (reference sequence). The junction had 5 bases not matched to a gene; V was cut back by 5 bases and J by 7 bases. DNA of the CDR3: TGTGCCAGCAGCACCGGGACAGCCAATTCACCCCTCCACTTT. This gives the protein CASSTGTANSPLHF.

The chain is built from TRBV5-1 and TRBJ1-1; D is possibly TRBD1 (5 bases). The length of the CDR3 is 13 residues. The V gene lost 0 bases and the J gene lost 11 bases, with 14 bases spanning the gap. The germline V gene has CDR1 SGHRS and CDR2 YFSETQ. This CDR3 is CASSLGQGRGAFF. The CDR3 bases are TGCGCCAGCAGCTTGGGGCAGGGAAGGGGTGCTTTCTTT.